This T cell receptor (beta chain) was observed in a study of blood T cell repertoires in COVID-19. The overall study: The United States, Italy and Spain were the sources of the acute and convalescent COVID-19 samples.

From germline, CDR1 is SGDLS and CDR2 YYNGEE. Trimming removed 6 bases from V and 5 bases from J; junction bases left unmatched: 12. The CDR3 is 15 residues long. A Seattle source enrolled patients during active infection and followed them longitudinally. Assay used: immunoSEQ multiplex PCR; TCRdb lists only in-frame clones, some missing. The data contain roughly 150,000 clones, around four fifths of them singletons. The sequence derives from a woman of 80 years or more with COVID-19, enrolled during active disease. Sequencing was performed on peripheral blood. J is TRBJ1-2 and V is TRBV9; 8 nucleotides align to TRBD1. Here the CDR3 DNA reads TGTGCCAGCACTAGACAGGGGACCATACCTTATGGCTACACCTTC. It translates to CASTRQGTIPYGYTF.